Listed below are T cell receptor beta chains from one sample, sequenced in a study of blood T cell repertoires in COVID-19. Only in-frame clones appear in the TCRdb table, and some are missing; sequencing was by immunoSEQ multiplex PCR. The data contain around 230,000 clones, about nine tenths of them singletons. Sequences were obtained from peripheral blood. Receptors were obtained from a man younger than 40 who had recovered from COVID-19. CDR3s include the opening cysteine and the closing phenylalanine or tryptophan. A D gene is named only where the DNA matches it firmly. Size is omitted from some rows. Given values are once, few, many or a class for expanded clones.

D,J,V,size,CDR3,DNA
-,TRBJ2-5,TRBV2,-,CASSLGGGETQYF,TGTGCCAGCAGTTTAGGGGGTGGGGAGACCCAGTACTTC
-,TRBJ2-7,TRBV6-5,-,CASFSDTTYEQYF,TGTGCCAGCTTCTCGGACACCACCTACGAGCAGTACTTC
-,TRBJ1-2,TRBV12-3/TRBV12-4,-,CASSLSVYGYTF,TGTGCCAGCAGTCTCTCGGTATATGGCTACACCTTC
-,TRBJ1-1,TRBV27,-,CASSPTPEGKAFF,TGTGCCAGCAGTCCCACCCCCGAGGGCAAAGCTTTCTTT
-,TRBJ1-1,TRBV6-1,-,CASSEYKVGGAFF,TGTGCCAGCAGTGAATACAAGGTCGGGGGAGCTTTCTTT
TRBD1,TRBJ2-1,TRBV4-1,-,CASSDPGQRSLQFF,TGCGCCAGCAGCGACCCGGGACAGCGATCTCTACAGTTCTTC
TRBD1,TRBJ1-5,TRBV5-5,few,CASSGTGVARGQPQHF,TGTGCCAGCAGCGGGACAGGGGTCGCACGGGGTCAGCCCCAGCATTTT
-,TRBJ1-1,TRBV7-9,-,CASSLAQTGSTEAFF,TGTGCCAGCAGCTTAGCGCAAACAGGGAGTACTGAAGCTTTCTTT
-,TRBJ2-7,TRBV5-1,-,CASSFNQGRRPYEQYF,TGCGCCAGCAGCTTCAACCAGGGCAGGCGACCCTACGAGCAGTACTTC
-,TRBJ1-1,TRBV5-1,-,CASSLSRGAFGTEAFF,TGCGCCAGCAGCTTGTCCCGGGGGGCATTTGGCACTGAAGCTTTCTTT
-,TRBJ2-3,TRBV5-4,-,CASSSKEAITDTQYF,TGTGCCAGCTCCTCCAAAGAGGCTATCACAGATACGCAGTATTTT
-,TRBJ2-1,TRBV7-9,-,CASRTDTYNEQFF,TGTGCCAGCAGAACGGACACTTACAATGAGCAGTTCTTC
TRBD1,TRBJ1-4,TRBV19,-,CASRGQLLNEKLFF,TGTGCCAGTAGGGGACAGCTTTTAAATGAAAAACTGTTTTTT
-,TRBJ2-7,TRBV10-3,-,CAITPGDTYEQYF,TGTGCCATCACCCCGGGGGATACCTACGAGCAGTACTTC
-,TRBJ1-1,TRBV5-1,-,CASSLADGSSLNTEAFF,TGCGCCAGCAGCTTGGCCGACGGGAGCTCACTGAACACTGAAGCTTTCTTT
-,TRBJ2-7,TRBV3-1/TRBV3-2,-,CASSQNAGPGEQYF,TGTGCCAGCAGCCAAAACGCAGGGCCAGGCGAGCAGTACTTC
-,TRBJ1-1,TRBV2,once,CASSAPGNTEAFF,TGTGCCAGCAGTGCTCCAGGGAACACTGAAGCTTTCTTT
TRBD1,TRBJ1-1,TRBV6-6,few,CASTILQGQDRTEAFF,TGTGCCAGCACCATATTACAGGGGCAGGACCGCACTGAAGCTTTCTTT
TRBD1,TRBJ2-2,TRBV30,-,CAWSVPDRDTGELFF,TGTGCCTGGAGTGTCCCAGACAGGGACACCGGGGAGCTGTTTTTT
-,TRBJ1-1,TRBV5-1,-,CASSFRTAMNTEAFF,TGCGCCAGCAGCTTCCGGACAGCTATGAACACTGAAGCTTTCTTT
-,TRBJ1-1,TRBV4-1,once,CASSQVALNTEAFF,TGCGCCAGCAGCCAAGTGGCCCTTAACACTGAAGCTTTCTTT